Included here is one TCR beta chain sequence, with context. RNA was extracted with the RNeasy kit, and a quantity of about 0.45 to 1 ug was reverse transcribed using random hexamers. The method of amplification for TCR beta CDR3 was immunoSEQ multiplex PCR, covering 54 Vbeta and 13 Jbeta. TCRdb reanalysed the immunoSEQ multiplex PCR reads using MiXCR and keeps one entry per CDR3 protein. The sample lists 150,000 to 200,000 distinct CDR3 sequences; over 75% were seen once. This sample is drawn from a study of CD8 T cells in Susac syndrome. V dropped 4 bases and J dropped 4; count of bases not matched to a gene: 9. Germline lookup yields CDR1 SGHRS and CDR2 YFSETQ. The CDR3 is 15 amino acids.

The receptor comes from a human donor with Susac syndrome. The sample taken for sequencing was CD4+ T cells from PBMCs. This chain joins TRBV5-1 and TRBJ2-5; the match to TRBD1 covers 8 bases. Here the CDR3 reads CASSQKDRATETQYF. As DNA, the CDR3 is TGCGCCAGCAGCCAGAAGGACAGGGCGACAGAGACCCAGTACTTC. Looking up the rest from reference TRBV5-1 and TRBJ2-5 gives the full variable domain: KAGVTQTPRYLIKTRGQQVTLSCSPISGHRSVSWYQQTPGQGLQFLFEYFSETQRNKGNFPGRFSGRQFSNSRSEMNVSTLELGDSALYLCASSQKDRATETQYFGPGTRLLVL.